The following is a T cell receptor beta chain sequence with its context. Within the sample, other DNA sequences also encode this same CDR3. This sample was included in a study of T cell changes during pregnancy in multiple sclerosis. Sequencing used immunoSEQ multiplex PCR; TCRdb keeps in-frame clones, though not all of them. This table has 60,000 to 70,000 clones, around nine tenths appearing once. The starting material was peripheral blood, obtained in the third trimester of pregnancy. The sequence was collected from a female donor in good health, enrolled as a control in a pregnancy study.

CDR3 loop: CASSLAGTDGYTF. CDR3 sequence (DNA): TGTGCCAGCAGCTTGGCCGGGACAGATGGCTACACCTTC. This sequence joins TRBV5-4 and TRBJ1-2, with 7 bases fitting TRBD1. In germline, CDR1 is SGHNT, CDR2 YYREEE (reference sequence). The CDR3 extends over 13 amino acids. Trimming took 0 bases from V and 6 from J; bases not matched to a gene: 2.